The clone carrying this TCR beta chain appeared a few times. The antigen remains undetermined. Lung cancer patients with chemo-refractory metastatic non-small-cell disease were given focal radiation plus CTLA-4 blockade with ipilimumab. TCRdb keeps only in-frame clones here, not all; method: immunoSEQ multiplex PCR. The sample yields roughly 50,000 clones, approximately 79% seen once. The data were taken from a study of radiotherapy plus CTLA-4 blockade in lung cancer. Study-wide context: Among all patients, roughly 17% showed objective responses, while about 34% had disease control. Broader study findings: Some TCR clones had been derived from tumors. These clones expanded in peripheral blood after radiotherapy plus ipilimumab.

The CDR3 loop spans 12 amino acids. Trimming pared 5 bases from V and 6 bases from J, leaving 11 bases between. Germline lookup yields CDR1 MNHNY and CDR2 SVGAGI (reference sequence). The sequencing here drew on peripheral blood, taken from a patient treated with radiotherapy plus ipilimumab. J is TRBJ2-7 and V is TRBV6-6; tentatively, D is TRBD2 (6 bases). The receptor was isolated from a human donor with non-small cell lung cancer who had a partial response to radiotherapy plus ipilimumab. The CDR3 here is CASSRGGVEQYF. The CDR3 DNA follows: TGTGCCAGCAGTAGGGGCGGGGTCGAGCAGTACTTC.